These 10 T cell receptor beta chains came from one sample sequenced in a study of cytomegalovirus exposure and HLA in healthy donors. The PCR had 60 Vbeta and 13 Jbeta primers. This table comes from immunoSEQ multiplex PCR, and its TCRdb copy is limited to in-frame clones, with some not included. The data contain 150,000 or so clones, under 85% of them singletons. The sequencing sample was made of PBMCs. The receptors originated from a human donor in good health.

V and J are TRBV15 and TRBJ1-3; 7 bases match TRBD1. The CDR3 totals 14 residues. The germline V gene has CDR1 LNHNV and CDR2 YYDKDF (reference sequence). The junction had 9 bases not matched to a gene; V was cut back by 9 bases and J by 4 bases. The CDR3 spells CATVGTDEGNTIYF. CDR3 nucleotides: TGTGCCACAGTCGGGACAGACGAGGGAAACACCATATATTTT.

In its sample, this clone was seen a few times. The rearrangement links TRBV19 to TRBJ2-7; 7 nucleotides match TRBD1. CDR3 length equals 12 residues. Per the germline V gene, CDR1 is LNHDA and CDR2 is SQIVND (reference sequence). V lost 4 bases, J lost 4 bases, and 1 base stayed unmatched. The CDR3 region has the DNA TGTGCCAGTAGTAACAGGGGATACGAGCAGTACTTC. Protein product: CASSNRGYEQYF.

This clone is a singleton in its sample. The chain couples TRBV21-1 to TRBJ1-6. TRBV21-1 is described as a pseudogene. The CDR3 contains 19 residues. The CDR3 nucleotides are TGTGCCAGCAGCAAAGGGGGAAGTCGGGGTGGGTCCTATAATTCACCCCTCCACTTT. This codes for CASSKGGSRGGSYNSPLHF.

The chain couples TRBV5-6 to TRBJ2-5; 9 bases match TRBD1. The germline V gene has CDR1 SGHDT and CDR2 YYEEEE. Trimming cost V 4 bases and J 11 bases; bases outside gene matches: 12. The CDR3 consists of 14 residues. CDR3 DNA sequence: TGTGCCAGCAGCGCCCGGGACAGGGTCAGGAAGCAGTACTTC. Translation gives CASSARDRVRKQYF.

The rearrangement uses TRBV7-9 and TRBJ2-7, with 10 bases aligning to TRBD1. Trimming cost V 5 bases and J 2 bases; bases outside gene matches: 9. The CDR3 is 16 amino acids. Germline V gives CDR1 SEHNR, CDR2 FQNEAQ (reference sequence). The CDR3 reads CASSTAPGQGTYEQYF. As DNA, the CDR3 is TGTGCCAGCAGCACAGCTCCGGGACAGGGGACCTACGAGCAGTACTTC.

The V and J genes are TRBV5-1 and TRBJ1-1; a possible D gene is TRBD1 (6 bases). Germline assignment: CDR1 SGHRS and CDR2 YFSETQ. V gave up 4 bases and J gave up 7 bases, with 14 bases separating them. The CDR3 spans 13 residues. The CDR3 sequence: CASSTTGIREAFF. CDR3 DNA sequence: TGCGCCAGCAGCACTACAGGGATTCGTGAAGCTTTCTTT.

CDR3 protein: CSVDRGREQYF. CDR3 in DNA: TGCAGCGTTGACAGGGGACGCGAGCAGTACTTC. The chain recombines TRBV29-1 with TRBJ2-7; maybe TRBD1 (6 bases). The V end lost 3 bases, the J end lost 6 bases, and 9 bases lay between the germline ends. The CDR3 sequence is 11 residues long. CDR1 is SQVTM, CDR2 ANQGSEA, per germline.

The chain is built from TRBV7-2 and TRBJ2-3, with D maybe TRBD1 (6 bases). Germline lookup yields CDR1 SGHTA and CDR2 FQGNSA. The V gene lost 1 base and the J gene lost 2 bases, with 10 bases spanning the gap. The CDR3 consists of 15 residues. CDR3 residues: CASSLVVGATDTQYF. Here the CDR3 DNA reads TGTGCCAGCAGCTTAGTCGTGGGGGCCACAGATACGCAGTATTTT.

This clone was recorded once. The chain links TRBV5-6 to TRBJ2-5; 8 bases line up with TRBD2. The CDR3 is made up of 17 amino acids. Germline loops: CDR1 SGHDT, CDR2 YYEEEE. V was clipped by 0 bases and J by 4 bases; unmatched bases: 11. The DNA of the CDR3 is TGTGCCAGCAGCTTGGGAGCGGGGGCCTTGATTGGAGAGACCCAGTACTTC. It codes for CASSLGAGALIGETQYF.

The V call is TRBV13, the J call TRBJ2-2; 8 bases match TRBD2. The ends lost 5 bases at V and 7 bases at J; junction bases unmatched: 3. The CDR3 has 13 residues. Germline CDR1 PRHDT, CDR2 FYEKMQ (reference sequence). DNA of the CDR3: TGTGCCAGCAGCGTGGGGACTAGCGGGGAGCTGTTTTTT. It translates to CASSVGTSGELFF. The variable domain in full, with the rest retrieved from reference TRBV13 and TRBJ2-2, is AAGVIQSPRHLIKEKRETATLKCYPIPRHDTVYWYQQGPGQDPQFLISFYEKMQSDKGSIPDRFSAQQFSDYHSELNMSSLELGDSALYFCASSVGTSGELFFGEGSRLTVL.